This is a list of T cell receptor beta chains from one sample in a study of radiotherapy plus CTLA-4 blockade in lung cancer. Here immunoSEQ multiplex PCR was the method, and the copy in TCRdb shows in-frame clones only, minus some. The sample yields 95,000 to 150,000 clones, just under 90% seen once. The sequencing here drew on peripheral blood, taken from a patient treated with radiotherapy plus ipilimumab. These receptors all come from a human donor with non-small cell lung cancer that progressed on radiotherapy plus ipilimumab. Both conserved end residues are part of each CDR3. A D gene is named only where the DNA matches it firmly. Some rows mark clone size as missing; the rest say once, few, many or name a class of expanded clone.

clone_size: -; j_call: TRBJ2-7; v_call: TRBV19; cdr3_length: 14; d_call: -; cdr3_nt: TGTGCCAGTAGTATGGCAGGGGTCGGCTACGAGCAGTACTTC; cdr3_aa: CASSMAGVGYEQYF
clone_size: -; j_call: TRBJ1-1; v_call: TRBV28; cdr3_length: 17; d_call: TRBD1; cdr3_nt: TGTGCCAGCAGCCAGGGGGGACAGGGGGGTAGGAACACTGAAGCTTTCTTT; cdr3_aa: CASSQGGQGGRNTEAFF
clone_size: -; j_call: TRBJ2-7; v_call: TRBV2; cdr3_length: 14; d_call: TRBD2; cdr3_nt: TGTGCCAGCAATCTGGGGCTAGCGGTCTACGAGCAGTACTTC; cdr3_aa: CASNLGLAVYEQYF
clone_size: once; j_call: TRBJ2-1; v_call: TRBV5-6; cdr3_length: 13; d_call: -; cdr3_nt: TGTGCCAGCAGCCGTGACCCAACCAATGAGCAGTTCTTC; cdr3_aa: CASSRDPTNEQFF
clone_size: -; j_call: TRBJ2-1; v_call: TRBV2; cdr3_length: 15; d_call: -; cdr3_nt: TGTGCCAGCAGTCACGGGGGAGCTTCCTACAATGAGCAGTTCTTC; cdr3_aa: CASSHGGASYNEQFF
clone_size: -; j_call: TRBJ2-2; v_call: TRBV7-9; cdr3_length: 17; d_call: TRBD2; cdr3_nt: TGTGCCAGCAGCTTTAGCGGGGGTAGATCGGACACCGGGGAGCTGTTTTTT; cdr3_aa: CASSFSGGRSDTGELFF
clone_size: -; j_call: TRBJ2-7; v_call: TRBV4-1; cdr3_length: 16; d_call: TRBD2; cdr3_nt: TGCGCCAGCAGCCAACCAGGACTAGCGGGAGTTTACGAGCAGTACTTC; cdr3_aa: CASSQPGLAGVYEQYF
clone_size: -; j_call: TRBJ1-5; v_call: TRBV2; cdr3_length: 12; d_call: -; cdr3_nt: TGTGCCAGCAGTGGAGGGTCCCAGCCCCAGCATTTT; cdr3_aa: CASSGGSQPQHF
clone_size: -; j_call: TRBJ2-5; v_call: TRBV18; cdr3_length: 12; d_call: -; cdr3_nt: TGTGCCAGCTCACGGACAGTGGAGACCCAGTACTTC; cdr3_aa: CASSRTVETQYF
clone_size: -; j_call: TRBJ1-3; v_call: TRBV9; cdr3_length: 16; d_call: -; cdr3_nt: TGTGCCAGCAGCAATGCCGAAGGGAGCTCTGGAAACACCATATATTTT; cdr3_aa: CASSNAEGSSGNTIYF
clone_size: few; j_call: TRBJ2-1; v_call: TRBV7-2; cdr3_length: 15; d_call: -; cdr3_nt: TGTGCCAGCAGCTTAGCACGGGGATCCTACAATGAGCAGTTCTTC; cdr3_aa: CASSLARGSYNEQFF
clone_size: -; j_call: TRBJ1-2; v_call: TRBV5-1; cdr3_length: 13; d_call: TRBD1; cdr3_nt: TGCGCCAGCAGCCTGAGCGGGACAGCCCTTTTCGCCTTC; cdr3_aa: CASSLSGTALFAF
clone_size: -; j_call: TRBJ2-1; v_call: TRBV9; cdr3_length: 16; d_call: -; cdr3_nt: TGTGCCAGCAGCGTAGTAGGGATAGCGGCGTACAATGAGCAGTTCTTC; cdr3_aa: CASSVVGIAAYNEQFF
clone_size: -; j_call: TRBJ1-1; v_call: TRBV6-5; cdr3_length: 13; d_call: -; cdr3_nt: TGTGCCAGCGGGGAAGTCTTGAACACTGAAGCTTTCTTT; cdr3_aa: CASGEVLNTEAFF
clone_size: -; j_call: TRBJ1-2; v_call: TRBV30; cdr3_length: 14; d_call: -; cdr3_nt: TGTGCCTGGAGCAGGGCGTCAGGGGACTCTGGCTACACCTTC; cdr3_aa: CAWSRASGDSGYTF
clone_size: -; j_call: TRBJ1-1; v_call: TRBV6-5; cdr3_length: 13; d_call: TRBD1; cdr3_nt: TGTGCCAGCAGCTTGGACAGGATCGCTGAAGCTTTCTTT; cdr3_aa: CASSLDRIAEAFF
clone_size: -; j_call: TRBJ1-5; v_call: TRBV6-1; cdr3_length: 17; d_call: TRBD1; cdr3_nt: TGTGCCAGCAGTGAATTGTCGGGACAGGAGGTTGGCAAGCCCCAGCATTTT; cdr3_aa: CASSELSGQEVGKPQHF
clone_size: -; j_call: TRBJ2-5; v_call: TRBV5-1; cdr3_length: 13; d_call: -; cdr3_nt: TGCGCCAGCAGGGAAGCGGTCCAAGAGACCCAGTACTTC; cdr3_aa: CASREAVQETQYF
clone_size: -; j_call: TRBJ2-1; v_call: TRBV11-2; cdr3_length: 16; d_call: -; cdr3_nt: TGTGCCAGCAGCCCCCTCGGCGGGGTTCCCTCCCATGAGCAGTTCTTC; cdr3_aa: CASSPLGGVPSHEQFF
clone_size: -; j_call: TRBJ2-7; v_call: TRBV9; cdr3_length: 14; d_call: -; cdr3_nt: TGTGCCAGCAGCGTAGCCGGGATACCGCTCGAGCAGTACTTC; cdr3_aa: CASSVAGIPLEQYF
clone_size: -; j_call: TRBJ2-2; v_call: TRBV2; cdr3_length: 15; d_call: -; cdr3_nt: TGTGCCAGCAGTGAGTGGGGCGCAGTGACCGGGGAGCTGTTTTTT; cdr3_aa: CASSEWGAVTGELFF
clone_size: -; j_call: TRBJ2-1; v_call: TRBV9; cdr3_length: 15; d_call: TRBD2; cdr3_nt: TGTGCCAGCAGCGCAGCGGGAGGAACCTACAATGAGCAGTTCTTC; cdr3_aa: CASSAAGGTYNEQFF
clone_size: -; j_call: TRBJ2-2; v_call: TRBV15; cdr3_length: 19; d_call: -; cdr3_nt: TGTGCCACCAGCAGAGATGGAGGGGACGGAGACGCGAACACCGGGGAGCTGTTTTTT; cdr3_aa: CATSRDGGDGDANTGELFF
clone_size: -; j_call: TRBJ2-7; v_call: TRBV11-2; cdr3_length: 14; d_call: TRBD2; cdr3_nt: TGTGCCAGCAGCCTGACTAGCGTCCCCTACGAGCAGTACTTC; cdr3_aa: CASSLTSVPYEQYF
clone_size: -; j_call: TRBJ2-2; v_call: TRBV7-2; cdr3_length: 17; d_call: TRBD2; cdr3_nt: TGTGCCAGCAGCCTCAACGGGGGGGCCGCGAACACCGGGGAGCTGTTTTTT; cdr3_aa: CASSLNGGAANTGELFF
clone_size: -; j_call: TRBJ2-7; v_call: TRBV6-1; cdr3_length: 11; d_call: TRBD1; cdr3_nt: TGTGCCACCGGACAGGTTTACGAGCAGTACTTC; cdr3_aa: CATGQVYEQYF
clone_size: -; j_call: TRBJ2-7; v_call: TRBV12-5; cdr3_length: 12; d_call: -; cdr3_nt: TGTGCTAGTGCCTTGGCGGAATACGAGCAGTACTTC; cdr3_aa: CASALAEYEQYF
clone_size: -; j_call: TRBJ2-2; v_call: TRBV5-4; cdr3_length: 15; d_call: -; cdr3_nt: TGTGCCAGCAGCTTGTCCGGAACCAACACCGGGGAGCTGTTTTTT; cdr3_aa: CASSLSGTNTGELFF
clone_size: -; j_call: TRBJ1-3; v_call: TRBV19; cdr3_length: 15; d_call: -; cdr3_nt: TGTGCCAGTAGTATTTCCGCTATCTCTGGAAACACCATATATTTT; cdr3_aa: CASSISAISGNTIYF
clone_size: -; j_call: TRBJ1-4; v_call: TRBV19; cdr3_length: 16; d_call: -; cdr3_nt: TGTGCCAGTAGTGTGACAGCTCAGGTCCTTCTCGAAAAACTGTTTTTT; cdr3_aa: CASSVTAQVLLEKLFF
clone_size: once; j_call: TRBJ2-6; v_call: TRBV11-3; cdr3_length: 15; d_call: -; cdr3_nt: TGTGCCAGCAGCCCCCCGGTTTCTGGGGCCAACGTCCTGACTTTC; cdr3_aa: CASSPPVSGANVLTF
clone_size: -; j_call: TRBJ2-1; v_call: TRBV11-2; cdr3_length: 12; d_call: -; cdr3_nt: TGTGCCAGCAGCCTCCAAATTGGCGAGCAGTTCTTC; cdr3_aa: CASSLQIGEQFF
clone_size: -; j_call: TRBJ1-2; v_call: TRBV19; cdr3_length: 14; d_call: -; cdr3_nt: TGTGCCAGTAGTATAGATCCACAGGGAAGCGGCTACACCTTC; cdr3_aa: CASSIDPQGSGYTF
clone_size: once; j_call: TRBJ2-3; v_call: TRBV27; cdr3_length: 15; d_call: -; cdr3_nt: TGTGCCAGCATCAAGGGGGGGCCAGACACAGATACGCAGTATTTT; cdr3_aa: CASIKGGPDTDTQYF
clone_size: -; j_call: TRBJ2-7; v_call: TRBV11-2; cdr3_length: 15; d_call: TRBD1; cdr3_nt: TGTGCCAGCACAAGGACCGGGACAGATTCCTACGAGCAGTACTTC; cdr3_aa: CASTRTGTDSYEQYF
clone_size: once; j_call: TRBJ2-1; v_call: TRBV6-5; cdr3_length: 12; d_call: -; cdr3_nt: TGTGCCAGCAGCTACAGGGACCGTGAGCAGTTCTTC; cdr3_aa: CASSYRDREQFF
clone_size: -; j_call: TRBJ1-2; v_call: TRBV29-1; cdr3_length: 13; d_call: TRBD1; cdr3_nt: TGCAGCGCCCCCAGACAGGGGGCGGATGGCTACACCTTC; cdr3_aa: CSAPRQGADGYTF
clone_size: once; j_call: TRBJ1-2; v_call: TRBV6-1; cdr3_length: 15; d_call: -; cdr3_nt: TGTGCCAGCAGTAAAGCGGCAGGGAACGACTATGGCTACACCTTC; cdr3_aa: CASSKAAGNDYGYTF
clone_size: -; j_call: TRBJ1-5; v_call: TRBV25-1; cdr3_length: 14; d_call: -; cdr3_nt: TGTGCCAGCAGTGCCGGACAGTTCAATCAGCCCCAGCATTTT; cdr3_aa: CASSAGQFNQPQHF
clone_size: once; j_call: TRBJ2-7; v_call: TRBV6-1; cdr3_length: 15; d_call: TRBD2; cdr3_nt: TGTGCCAGCAGTGAAGTGTGGCTAGCGGGCTACGAGCAGTACTTC; cdr3_aa: CASSEVWLAGYEQYF
clone_size: -; j_call: TRBJ1-5; v_call: TRBV10-3; cdr3_length: 14; d_call: TRBD1; cdr3_nt: TGTGCCATCGGCGCAGGGGGTAGCAATCAGCCCCAGCATTTT; cdr3_aa: CAIGAGGSNQPQHF
clone_size: -; j_call: TRBJ2-5; v_call: TRBV5-1; cdr3_length: 15; d_call: TRBD2; cdr3_nt: TGCGCCAGCAGCTTTAAACAAGCGGGAGGGGAGACCCAGTACTTC; cdr3_aa: CASSFKQAGGETQYF
clone_size: -; j_call: TRBJ1-5; v_call: TRBV6-1; cdr3_length: 16; d_call: TRBD1; cdr3_nt: TGTGCCAGCAGTGCTAACAGGGGAGCGGGCAATCAGCCCCAGCATTTT; cdr3_aa: CASSANRGAGNQPQHF
clone_size: -; j_call: TRBJ1-2; v_call: TRBV6-5; cdr3_length: 14; d_call: -; cdr3_nt: TGTGCCAGCAGTTACTCGACCAGTGGTGGTGGCTACACCTTC; cdr3_aa: CASSYSTSGGGYTF
clone_size: -; j_call: TRBJ2-7; v_call: TRBV10-1; cdr3_length: 14; d_call: -; cdr3_nt: TGCGCCAGCAGTGCCCTGGGGACTCCGGGCGAGCAGTACTTC; cdr3_aa: CASSALGTPGEQYF
clone_size: few; j_call: TRBJ2-1; v_call: TRBV14; cdr3_length: 13; d_call: -; cdr3_nt: TGTGCCAGCAGCCCCCACGGCCTCAATGAGCAGTTCTTC; cdr3_aa: CASSPHGLNEQFF
clone_size: -; j_call: TRBJ1-5; v_call: TRBV6-6; cdr3_length: 15; d_call: TRBD1; cdr3_nt: TGTGCCAGCAGCCGGGACAGTAATAGCAATCAGCCCCAGCATTTT; cdr3_aa: CASSRDSNSNQPQHF
clone_size: few; j_call: TRBJ1-5; v_call: TRBV6-6; cdr3_length: 15; d_call: -; cdr3_nt: TGTGCCAGCAGTTCGTCGGGGCAGGGAGATCAGCCCCAGCATTTT; cdr3_aa: CASSSSGQGDQPQHF
clone_size: -; j_call: TRBJ2-1; v_call: TRBV9; cdr3_length: 16; d_call: TRBD2; cdr3_nt: TGTGCCAGCAGCCCAACCGTAGCGGGAGAGGTAAATGAGCAGTTCTTC; cdr3_aa: CASSPTVAGEVNEQFF
clone_size: -; j_call: TRBJ2-3; v_call: TRBV29-1; cdr3_length: 16; d_call: TRBD2; cdr3_nt: TGCAGCGTTGAAGGGGCTAGCGGGAGGGGACCAGATACGCAGTATTTT; cdr3_aa: CSVEGASGRGPDTQYF
clone_size: -; j_call: TRBJ1-2; v_call: TRBV6-5; cdr3_length: 12; d_call: -; cdr3_nt: TGTGCCAGCCGGGAAGCTAACTATGGCTACACCTTC; cdr3_aa: CASREANYGYTF
clone_size: -; j_call: TRBJ1-1; v_call: TRBV5-1; cdr3_length: 17; d_call: TRBD1; cdr3_nt: TGCGCCAGCAGCTTGGGACAGGGGGCTGGCCGAAACACTGAAGCTTTCTTT; cdr3_aa: CASSLGQGAGRNTEAFF